In its sample, the clone carrying this T cell receptor beta chain was seen once. The germline V gene has CDR1 MNHEY and CDR2 SVGEGT. CDR3 length: 16 residues. The V segment lost 6 bases and the J segment 0 bases; nucleotides outside the gene matches: 7. The data originate from a study of blood T cell repertoires in COVID-19. Profiled with immunoSEQ multiplex PCR; TCRdb holds only in-frame clones, not every one. Among a few hundred thousand clones listed, roughly nine tenths were seen once. Input material: PBMCs or T cells enriched from blood (not recorded which). The chain links TRBV6-2 or TRBV6-3 to TRBJ2-1; 8 bases match TRBD2. The sequence came from a man between 25 and 39 years old who had recovered from COVID-19. The CDR3 coding sequence is TGTGCCAGCAGACCTAGCGGGCCTAGCTCCTACAATGAGCAGTTCTTC. This sequence encodes CASRPSGPSSYNEQFF.